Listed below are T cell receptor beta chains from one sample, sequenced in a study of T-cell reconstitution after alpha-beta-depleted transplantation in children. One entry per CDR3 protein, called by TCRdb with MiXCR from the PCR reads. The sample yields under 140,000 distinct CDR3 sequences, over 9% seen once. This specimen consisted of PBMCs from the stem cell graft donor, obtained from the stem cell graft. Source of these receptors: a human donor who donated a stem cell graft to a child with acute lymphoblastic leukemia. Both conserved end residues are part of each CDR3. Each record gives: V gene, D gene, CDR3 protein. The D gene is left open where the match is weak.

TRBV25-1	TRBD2	CASSEYRSSGRTGELFF
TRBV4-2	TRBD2	CASSPRPGLAAVLYNEQFF
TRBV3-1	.	CASSYNRDLMNTEAFF
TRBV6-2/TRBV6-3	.	CALSDRNYGYTF
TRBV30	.	CAWSVLPHEQYF
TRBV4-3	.	CASSQEAGRVLTDTQYF
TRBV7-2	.	CASSLALAGNEQYF
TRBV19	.	CASSIGGLLGQPQHF
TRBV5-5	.	CASSLEGTGNTIYF
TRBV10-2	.	CASSGGRFRQETQYF
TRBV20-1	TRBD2	CSAREGASGRYRVSYEQYF
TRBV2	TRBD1	CASSENPRQQGRYGYTF
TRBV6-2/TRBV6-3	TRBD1	CASSDRVSEQYF
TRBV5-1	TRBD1	CASSPTGGNQPQHF
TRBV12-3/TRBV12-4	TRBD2	CASSLIRGENTGELFF
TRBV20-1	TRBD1	CSVGQTNQPQHF
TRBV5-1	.	CASSLIAERAYNEQFF
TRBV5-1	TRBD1	CASSLWTGGSEQYF
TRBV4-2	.	CASSRSIQNYGYTF
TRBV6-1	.	CASSDLGRGGSYEQYF
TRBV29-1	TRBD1	CSVEVQRTGFYEQYF
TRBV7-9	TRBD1	CASSPRSGTDSYEQYF
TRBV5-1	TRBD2	CASSLVGTSGANEQFF
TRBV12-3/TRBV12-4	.	CASSTQIQSTYEQYF
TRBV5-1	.	CASSLAGGGTEKLFF
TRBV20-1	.	CSARDHRLVSNQPQHF
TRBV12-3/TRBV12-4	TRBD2	CASSLGGSTKNIQYF
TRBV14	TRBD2	CASSQISGSYNEQFF
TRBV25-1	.	CASSAGDGNQPQHF
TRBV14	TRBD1	CASSRDRGLTGELFF